The 31 T cell receptor beta chains in this list originate from one sample, sequenced in a study of Ad26.COV2.S vaccination and SARS-CoV-2 variants (dated by TCRdb to the early 2020s). The protocol used for the library was the immunoSEQ multiplex PCR assay. This immuneACCESS table, as held by TCRdb, lists in-frame sequences with V and J called but not all clones. Of the missing ones, under half trace to an unresolved V gene in checked studies; the others have no known cause. This sample is represented by about 380,000 clones; about four fifths of them were singletons. About 7.4% of the sample is held by the ten biggest clonotypes. Reading the label with the study, this specimen's treatment or condition is: about 20 received Ad26.COV2.S at low or high dose, single or two shots; roughly 5 received placebo; per-sample allocation not given. For vaccine and placebo recipients, repertoires were sequenced using samples collected on day 63 after the first injection.

Source: peripheral blood, taken in a trial of Ad26.COV2.S vaccine versus placebo. The receptors come from a person between 18 and 59 years old who received the Ad26.COV2.S COVID-19 vaccine or a placebo.

The V call is TRBV6-5, the J call TRBJ1-3; TRBD1 matches at 8 bases. The CDR3 sequence is 15 residues long. Unmatched junction bases numbered 4, after V lost 2 bases and J lost 4 bases. Per germline, CDR1 MNHEY and CDR2 SVGAGI. The CDR3 protein is CASSYEAGGGNTIYF. In nucleotides, the CDR3 is TGTGCCAGCAGTTACGAAGCAGGGGGCGGAAACACCATATATTTT.

This clone has a single count. This chain joins TRBV5-6 and TRBJ2-7, with unresolved D. In germline, CDR1 is SGHDT, CDR2 YYEEEE. The CDR3 is 14 residues long. V dropped 2 bases and J dropped 6 bases, with 15 bases sitting between them. The CDR3 loop is CASSFRAAISEQYF. The CDR3 DNA reads as TGTGCCAGCAGCTTCCGGGCCGCTATCTCCGAGCAGTACTTC.

The rearrangement uses TRBV6-5 and TRBJ1-1; D gene unclear. The ends were cut back, 7 bases at V and 9 bases at J, with 12 bases in the middle. Germline loops: CDR1 MNHEY, CDR2 SVGAGI. The CDR3 is made up of 11 amino acids. This CDR3 is CASTRPEKAFF. The CDR3 region has the DNA TGTGCCAGCACCCGCCCGGAGAAAGCTTTCTTT.

V gene TRBV5-1 combines with J gene TRBJ2-7; possible D gene TRBD1, 6 bases. V was trimmed by 5 bases and J by 5 bases, leaving 17 bases between them. Germline loops: CDR1 SGHRS, CDR2 YFSETQ. CDR3 length equals 14 residues. The CDR3 bases are TGCGCCAGCAGTCAGTCCCCCGCAGGGGACGAGCAGTACTTC. Translation: CASSQSPAGDEQYF.

The chain is built from TRBV4-3 and TRBJ2-2; TRBD1 is a possible D gene (5 bases). Trimming stripped 2 bases from V and 5 bases from J, with 12 bases between. This CDR3 is built from 15 residues. The germline CDR1 and CDR2 sequences are LGHNA and YSLEER. CDR3 bases: TGCGCCAGCAGCCAACCGAAAAAGGGGACCGGGGAGCTGTTTTTT. It specifies CASSQPKKGTGELFF.

V usage is TRBV6-5 and J usage is TRBJ1-2, with 7 nucleotides matching TRBD1. The CDR3 runs 15 residues. The germline gives CDR1 MNHEY, CDR2 SVGAGI. V was pared by 7 bases and J by 1 base, with 9 bases of the junction left unmatched. The CDR3: CASITGTAFNYGYTF. CDR3 DNA: TGTGCCAGCATCACCGGGACAGCCTTTAACTATGGCTACACCTTC.

This clone has just one count. This rearrangement joins TRBV11-2 to TRBJ2-1, with unresolved D. Germline V lookup: CDR1 SGHAT, CDR2 FQNNGV. The CDR3 sequence is 13 residues long. V was pared by 6 bases and J by 2 bases, with 8 bases between. Written as DNA, the CDR3 is TGTGCCAGCAGTGTACGGGCCTACAATGAGCAGTTCTTC. Translation gives CASSVRAYNEQFF.

CDR3 bases: TGCGCCAGCAGCCTCAATTTACTAGCGGGGGCCTACAATGAGCAGTTCTTC. This translates into CASSLNLLAGAYNEQFF. The chain carries TRBV5-1 and TRBJ2-1; 11 bases map to TRBD2. V shed 4 bases, J shed 2 bases, and the junction held 8 bases outside the gene matches. Germline values: CDR1 SGHRS, CDR2 YFSETQ. The CDR3 has 17 residues.

The chain joins TRBV9 to TRBJ2-1; 10 bases are shared with TRBD2. Trimming took 1 base from V and 0 from J; bases not matched to a gene: 4. The length of the CDR3 is 17 residues. Germline V lookup: CDR1 SGDLS, CDR2 YYNGEE. CDR3 nucleotide sequence: TGTGCCAGCAGCGTAACTAGCGGGGTCAGCTCCTACAATGAGCAGTTCTTC. Protein: CASSVTSGVSSYNEQFF.

The rearrangement joins TRBV7-7 to TRBJ2-5, with D tentatively TRBD1 or TRBD2 (6 bases each). This CDR3 region has 15 residues. Trimming cost V 3 bases and J 5 bases, with 16 bases left between them. CDR1 and CDR2 (germline): SSHAT, FNYEAQ (reference sequence). The CDR3 nucleotides read TGTGCCAGCAGCTTTTCAACGGGGGCGGGGGAGACCCAGTACTTC. Encoded protein: CASSFSTGAGETQYF. Combining the CDR3 with reference TRBV7-7 and TRBJ2-5 gives the whole variable domain GAGVSQSPRYKVTKRGQDVTLRCDPISSHATLYWYQQALGQGPEFLTYFNYEAQPDKSGLPSDRFSAERPEGSISTLTIQRTEQRDSAMYRCASSFSTGAGETQYFGPGTRLLVL.

The rearrangement joins TRBV28 to TRBJ2-3; the match to TRBD2 covers 8 bases. The CDR3 spans 13 residues. Germline trimming cut 6 bases from V and 3 bases from J; bases unmatched to any gene: 2. Looked up from germline, CDR1 is MDHEN and CDR2 is SYDVKM. CDR3: CASRTGGTDTQYF. In DNA form, the CDR3 reads TGTGCCAGCAGGACGGGGGGGACAGATACGCAGTATTTT. The variable domain in full, completed from reference TRBV28 and TRBJ2-3, reads DVKVTQSSRYLVKRTGEKVFLECVQDMDHENMFWYRQDPGLGLRLIYFSYDVKMKEKGDIPEGYSVSREKKERFSLILESASTNQTSMYLCASRTGGTDTQYFGPGTRLTVL.

Note on this clone: Other DNA sequences in the same sample also yield this CDR3. V gene TRBV6-5 combines with J gene TRBJ1-5; D remains ambiguous. CDR1 and CDR2 (germline): MNHEY, SVGAGI. CDR3 length equals 14 residues. The V end was cut by 0 bases, the J end by 4 bases, with 7 bases between. The DNA for the CDR3 is TGTGCCAGCAGTTACTCGAGAGGAAATCAGCCCCAGCATTTT. Amino acids: CASSYSRGNQPQHF.

The V and J genes are TRBV5-1 and TRBJ2-1, with TRBD1 as a possible D gene (6 bases). Per the germline V gene, CDR1 is SGHRS and CDR2 is YFSETQ. Trimming shortened V by 6 bases and J by 8 bases, and 9 bases separated the two germline ends. There are 11 residues in the CDR3. CDR3 coding DNA: TGCGCCAGCACTGAGGGGGATGAGCAGTTCTTC. Translating gives CASTEGDEQFF.

In this sample, this clone turned up once. V usage is TRBV11-2 and J usage is TRBJ1-4; D gene ambiguous. V was clipped by 5 bases and J by 5 bases, with 9 bases between them. The CDR3 consists of 13 residues. The germline V gene has CDR1 SGHAT and CDR2 FQNNGV. The CDR3 nucleotides read TGTGCCAGCAGCCCCTGGCCCAATGAAAAACTGTTTTTT. It codes for CASSPWPNEKLFF.

This clone showed up just once. The rearrangement links TRBV29-1 to TRBJ2-2, with 9 bases identical to TRBD2. Germline trimming cut 3 bases from V and 3 bases from J; bases unmatched to any gene: 5. The CDR3 has 15 residues. Germline lookup yields CDR1 SQVTM and CDR2 ANQGSEA. Here the CDR3 reads CSVERGGAYTGELFF. The CDR3 DNA reads TGCAGCGTTGAGCGCGGGGGGGCGTACACCGGGGAGCTGTTTTTT.

The V gene is TRBV27, the J gene TRBJ2-7; tentative D call: TRBD2 (6 bases). CDR3 length equals 15 residues. Germline CDR1 and CDR2: MNHEY and SMNVEV (reference sequence). The germline V and J ends were trimmed by 2 bases and 5 bases, with 16 bases remaining between them. The CDR3 nucleotides are TGTGCCAGCAGTTTACGGGCCGGGAGAGTCCACGAGCAGTACTTC. Translation: CASSLRAGRVHEQYF.

This chain uses TRBV15 with TRBJ1-2; D perhaps matches TRBD1 (6 bases). V lost 5 bases, J lost 3 bases, and 7 bases lay in between. The CDR3 has 12 amino acids. Looked up from germline, CDR1 is LNHNV and CDR2 is YYDKDF (reference sequence). DNA of the CDR3: TGTGCCACCAGCCGGACAGACTATGGCTACACCTTC. Translated: CATSRTDYGYTF.

This chain links TRBV30 with TRBJ2-1; the D gene could be TRBD1 or TRBD2 (7 bases each). This CDR3 region has 15 residues. The V and J ends lost 1 base and 5 bases respectively, with 15 bases between them. Germline-derived CDR1 and CDR2 are GTSNPN and SVGIG (reference sequence). The CDR3 DNA is TGTGCCTGGAGTGCGACAGGGAGGGGGAACAATGAGCAGTTCTTC. Translated: CAWSATGRGNNEQFF. The whole variable domain, remainder taken from reference TRBV30 and TRBJ2-1, is SQTIHQWPATLVQPVGSPLSLECTVEGTSNPNLYWYRQAAGRGLQLLFYSVGIGQISSEVPQNLSASRPQDRQFILSSKKLLLSDSGFYLCAWSATGRGNNEQFFGPGTRLTVL.

The chain recombines TRBV6-4 with TRBJ2-1; 7 positions match TRBD2. The CDR3 is 13 amino acids. Germline lookup yields CDR1 MRHNA and CDR2 SNTAGT. With V trimmed by 5 bases and J by 15 bases, 13 bases remained unmatched. The CDR3 loop is CASSREGGNTRFF. The CDR3 region has the DNA TGTGCCAGCAGTAGGGAGGGAGGAAACACTCGGTTCTTC.

This clone was seen only once. The chain carries TRBV5-1 and TRBJ1-1, with TRBD1 as a possible D gene (6 bases). The CDR3 spans 12 residues. Looked up from germline, CDR1 is SGHRS and CDR2 is YFSETQ. V was clipped by 2 bases and J by 11 bases, with 13 bases between them. The CDR3 protein is CASSFGEGVAFF. The DNA of the CDR3 is TGCGCCAGCAGCTTTGGGGAGGGGGTGGCTTTCTTT.

The V call is TRBV7-9, the J call TRBJ2-3; D tentatively fits TRBD1 or TRBD2 (5 bases each). This CDR3 is 14 amino acids long. V was clipped by 5 bases and J by 1 base, with 10 bases between them. Looked up from germline, CDR1 is SEHNR and CDR2 is FQNEAQ (reference sequence). CDR3 bases: TGTGCCAGCAGCCGGGACGGATGCACAGATACGCAGTATTTT. Protein: CASSRDGCTDTQYF.

J is TRBJ2-1 and V is TRBV7-7, with D possibly matching TRBD2 (5 bases). The CDR3 runs to 15 residues. The germline CDR1 and CDR2 sequences are SSHAT and FNYEAQ (reference sequence). The V end lost 5 bases, the J end lost 1 base, and 12 bases lay between the germline ends. DNA of the CDR3: TGTGCCAGCAGCCCCGGACTTAAGTCCTACAATGAGCAGTTCTTC. It translates to CASSPGLKSYNEQFF.

The V call is TRBV2, the J call TRBJ1-6; D perhaps matches TRBD1 (6 bases). Looked up from germline, CDR1 is SNHLY and CDR2 is FYNNEI. The V end was cut by 4 bases, the J end by 7 bases, with 11 bases between. CDR3 size: 14 residues. CDR3 amino acids: CASSVGQGNSPLHF. In DNA form, the CDR3 reads TGTGCCAGCAGTGTAGGCCAGGGGAATTCACCCCTCCACTTT.

The rearrangement uses TRBV6-1 and TRBJ2-7; D possibly corresponds to TRBD2 (5 bases). The CDR3 contains 15 residues. Trimming stripped 2 bases from V and 1 base from J, with 12 bases between. Germline CDR1 and CDR2: MNHNS and SASEGT. The CDR3 sequence: CASSEMGSLSYEQYF. The CDR3 coding sequence is TGTGCCAGCAGTGAAATGGGGAGTCTATCCTACGAGCAGTACTTC.

V and J are TRBV7-6 and TRBJ1-1; 7 positions agree with TRBD1. From germline, CDR1 is SGHVS and CDR2 FNYEAQ. The CDR3 runs to 15 residues. V lost 5 bases and J lost 5; bases outside the gene matches: 11. This CDR3 reads CASSPETGLSTEAFF. The DNA of the CDR3 is TGTGCCAGCAGCCCGGAGACAGGGTTGAGTACTGAAGCTTTCTTT.

This chain links TRBV13 with TRBJ1-1, with D possibly TRBD1 on 5 matching bases. CDR3 size: 13 residues. Trimming shortened V by 8 bases and J by 1 base, and 11 bases separated the two germline ends. From germline, CDR1 is PRHDT and CDR2 FYEKMQ (reference sequence). The CDR3 loop reads CASGQGGNTEAFF. The CDR3 region has the DNA TGTGCCAGCGGCCAGGGCGGGAACACTGAAGCTTTCTTT.

This chain connects TRBV10-2 to TRBJ1-5; 8 bases fit TRBD1. With V trimmed by 7 bases and J by 4 bases, 3 bases remained unmatched. There are 13 residues in the CDR3. CDR1 is WSHSY, CDR2 SAAADI, per germline. The DNA of the CDR3 is TGCGCCAGCAAGGACAGGGTAAATCAGCCCCAGCATTTT. Its protein is CASKDRVNQPQHF.

The J gene is TRBJ2-1, the V gene TRBV9; 8 bases agree with TRBD2. Germline CDR1 SGDLS, CDR2 YYNGEE. Trimming removed 4 bases from V and 3 bases from J; junction bases left unmatched: 6. The CDR3 sequence is 15 residues long. The CDR3, as DNA: TGTGCCAGCAGCCCGACGGGGGGGGGCTACAATGAGCAGTTCTTC. Residues: CASSPTGGGYNEQFF.

In its sample, this clone was seen a few times. The chain has TRBV2 and TRBJ1-5; the match to TRBD1 covers 10 bases. The CDR3 loop spans 15 amino acids. The junction had 6 bases not matched to a gene; V was cut back by 3 bases and J by 7 bases. The germline V gene has CDR1 SNHLY and CDR2 FYNNEI. The CDR3 reads CASSEGTGAQQPQHF. The CDR3 DNA reads as TGTGCCAGCAGTGAGGGGACAGGGGCTCAGCAGCCCCAGCATTTT. Full variable domain (remainder filled in from reference TRBV2 and TRBJ1-5): EPEVTQTPSHQVTQMGQEVILRCVPISNHLYFYWYRQILGQKVEFLVSFYNNEISEKSEIFDDQFSVERPDGSNFTLKIRSTKLEDSAMYFCASSEGTGAQQPQHFGDGTRLSIL.

The chain joins TRBV25-1 to TRBJ2-6; D is undetermined. Germline V gene data show CDR1 as MGHDK and CDR2 as SYGVNS. The V end lost 2 bases, the J end lost 2 bases, and 10 bases lay between the germline ends. The CDR3 contains 16 residues. The CDR3 is CASSEGQQAGANVLTF. The DNA for the CDR3 is TGTGCCAGCAGTGAAGGGCAGCAAGCTGGGGCCAACGTCCTGACTTTC.

Comment on this clone: The sample contains more than one DNA sequence encoding this CDR3. The J gene is TRBJ1-5, the V gene TRBV7-9; 9 nucleotides line up with TRBD1. The CDR3 length is 16 residues. Germline V gives CDR1 SEHNR, CDR2 FQNEAQ (reference sequence). The J segment lost 1 base and the V segment lost 4 bases, leaving 5 bases of the junction unmatched. CDR3 protein: CASSSGGQGSNQPQHF. CDR3 sequence (DNA): TGTGCCAGCAGCTCCGGGGGACAGGGAAGCAATCAGCCCCAGCATTTT.